The 13 T cell receptor beta chains below all came from one sample that was sequenced in a study of beta chain features in type 1 diabetes (dated 2018 in TCRdb). The study at large found these results: In all four CD4+ subsets, TCRB CDR3 length was moderately but significantly shorter in type 1 diabetes patients.

Which antigens these TCRs recognize remains unknown. The protocol used for the library was the immunoSEQ multiplex PCR assay. The High Capacity cDNA Reverse Transcription Kit was used to reverse transcribe all of the isolated RNA, meaning that expressed TCRB transcripts were what got sequenced. TCRdb limited this immuneACCESS table to in-frame rearrangements with V and J called. A share of clones is missing; checked studies link under half to unresolved V genes, and the rest is unexplained. The sample table records approximately 270,000 clones; roughly an eighth of these occur just once. Around 0.016% of the sample lies in the top ten. The sequenced sample was naive CD4+ T cells from blood. In light of the paper, this sample's cell subset or site label describes: true naive CD4+ T cells. These receptors all come from a man younger than 40 with type 1 diabetes.

The chain recombines TRBV5-6 with TRBJ2-7, with 7 bases identical to TRBD1. V shed 0 bases and J 3 bases; nucleotides not matched to a gene: 3. Germline assignment: CDR1 SGHDT and CDR2 YYEEEE. There are 14 residues in the CDR3. DNA for the CDR3: TGTGCCAGCAGCTTGGGACAGGGCGGCTACGAGCAGTACTTC. It specifies CASSLGQGGYEQYF.

The chain carries TRBV5-4 and TRBJ2-2, with D maybe TRBD1 (5 bases). Germline CDR1 reads SGHNT; CDR2 reads YYREEE (reference sequence). This CDR3 region has 15 residues. Trimming cost V 4 bases and J 2 bases, with 12 bases left between them. For the CDR3, the DNA is TGTGCCAGCAGCCAGGGTCGAGCAAACACCGGGGAGCTGTTTTTT. This translates into CASSQGRANTGELFF.

V is TRBV5-4 and J is TRBJ2-5; D is undetermined. The ends were cut back, 0 bases at V and 1 base at J, with 10 bases in the middle. CDR1 SGHNT and CDR2 YYREEE come from the germline V gene (reference sequence). This CDR3 is built from 15 residues. CDR3 nucleotides: TGTGCCAGCAGCTTGGTTGGTGCGGTCCAAGAGACCCAGTACTTC. Translating gives CASSLVGAVQETQYF. Variable domain in full (rest from reference TRBV5-4 and TRBJ2-5): ETGVTQSPTHLIKTRGQQVTLRCSSQSGHNTVSWYQQALGQGPQFIFQYYREEENGRGNFPPRFSGLQFPNYSSELNVNALELDDSALYLCASSLVGAVQETQYFGPGTRLLVL.

The chain employs TRBV29-1 and TRBJ2-5, with D perhaps TRBD1 (5 bases). Germline CDR1 reads SQVTM; CDR2 reads ANQGSEA. The ends were cut back, 7 bases at V and 5 bases at J, with 14 bases in the middle. The CDR3 spans 12 residues. CDR3 sequence reads: CSGTRKDETQYF. The CDR3 nucleotides are TGCAGCGGGACAAGGAAGGACGAGACCCAGTACTTC.

In its sample, this clone was seen a few times. V and J are TRBV28 and TRBJ2-2; TRBD1 matches at 9 bases. With V trimmed by 5 bases and J by 5 bases, 6 bases remained unmatched. The germline gives CDR1 MDHEN, CDR2 SYDVKM. The CDR3 consists of 15 residues. CDR3 nucleotide sequence: TGTGCCAGCAGTACTCCGGGACAGGGAACCGGGGAGCTGTTTTTT. It encodes CASSTPGQGTGELFF.

The chain uses TRBV7-9 and TRBJ1-1; D remains ambiguous. Trimming removed 1 base at V and 1 base at J, with 10 bases between. The CDR3 is 15 amino acids. Germline V gene lookup returns CDR1 SEHNR and CDR2 FQNEAQ (reference sequence). DNA of the CDR3: TGTGCCAGCAGCTTAGGTGGTCTATGGAACACTGAAGCTTTCTTT. Its translation: CASSLGGLWNTEAFF.

This clone was observed a handful of times. The V and J genes are TRBV5-1 and TRBJ2-7; the match to TRBD2 covers 10 bases. This CDR3 region has 15 residues. The germline V gene has CDR1 SGHRS and CDR2 YFSETQ. After removal of 3 bases from V and 0 bases from J, the junction contained 3 bases not matched to a gene. CDR3 in amino acids: CASSSGLAFSYEQYF. In DNA form, the CDR3 reads TGCGCCAGCAGCTCGGGACTAGCGTTCTCCTACGAGCAGTACTTC. The full variable domain, completed using reference TRBV5-1 and TRBJ2-7, is KAGVTQTPRYLIKTRGQQVTLSCSPISGHRSVSWYQQTPGQGLQFLFEYFSETQRNKGNFPGRFSGRQFSNSRSEMNVSTLELGDSALYLCASSSGLAFSYEQYFGPGTRLTVT.

This clone occurred a few times. The rearrangement links TRBV4-3 to TRBJ2-1; D is unclear. The CDR3 covers 15 residues. Germline V gene lookup returns CDR1 LGHNA and CDR2 YSLEER. V was shortened by 2 bases and J by 5 bases, with 13 bases between the two germline ends. The DNA for the CDR3 is TGCGCCAGCAGCCAACTGTCGGCAGGAAACAATGAGCAGTTCTTC. Amino acids: CASSQLSAGNNEQFF.

This clone was counted a few times. The genes are TRBV11-2 and TRBJ2-3; 7 bases are shared with TRBD2. CDR3 size: 15 residues. The V gene end was trimmed by 1 base and the J gene end by 1 base; junction bases not matched to a gene: 2. Germline V gives CDR1 SGHAT, CDR2 FQNNGV. CDR3 amino acids: CASSLAAGGTDTQYF. As DNA, the CDR3 is TGTGCCAGCAGCTTAGCTGCGGGAGGCACAGATACGCAGTATTTT.

This clone was picked up a small number of times. The rearrangement links TRBV2 to TRBJ2-2; D perhaps matches TRBD2 (6 bases). The CDR3 consists of 14 residues. Germline V lookup: CDR1 SNHLY, CDR2 FYNNEI. V lost 8 bases and J 1 base, leaving 11 bases between the germline ends. DNA of the CDR3: TGTGCCAGCTCTAGGAGGGTGAACACCGGGGAGCTGTTTTTT. It translates to CASSRRVNTGELFF.

The chain combines TRBV4-3 with TRBJ2-7; 8 bases match TRBD2. CDR3 length: 15 amino acids. The junction had 6 bases not matched to a gene; V was cut back by 3 bases and J by 2 bases. Germline loops: CDR1 LGHNA, CDR2 YSLEER. CDR3 sequence reads: CASSQGSGGAYEQYF. The CDR3 bases are TGCGCCAGCAGCCAGGGGTCCGGGGGGGCCTACGAGCAGTACTTC.

Only a few counts were recorded for this clone. This chain uses TRBV4-2 with TRBJ2-4, with 9 bases identical to TRBD2. The CDR3 totals 15 residues. The ends lost 4 bases at V and 5 bases at J; junction bases unmatched: 6. Per the germline V gene, CDR1 is LGHNA and CDR2 is YNFKEQ. The CDR3 reads CASSPRTSAQNIQYF. The CDR3 DNA sequence: TGTGCCAGCAGCCCCCGGACTAGCGCCCAAAACATTCAGTACTTC.

A few counts support this clone. V usage is TRBV11-2 and J usage is TRBJ2-5; no firm D call. V lost 5 bases and J lost 5, with 12 bases in between. CDR1 and CDR2 (germline): SGHAT, FQNNGV. The CDR3 consists of 13 residues. As DNA, the CDR3 is TGTGCCAGCAGCCCTAGAACTGGGGAGACCCAGTACTTC. This gives the protein CASSPRTGETQYF.